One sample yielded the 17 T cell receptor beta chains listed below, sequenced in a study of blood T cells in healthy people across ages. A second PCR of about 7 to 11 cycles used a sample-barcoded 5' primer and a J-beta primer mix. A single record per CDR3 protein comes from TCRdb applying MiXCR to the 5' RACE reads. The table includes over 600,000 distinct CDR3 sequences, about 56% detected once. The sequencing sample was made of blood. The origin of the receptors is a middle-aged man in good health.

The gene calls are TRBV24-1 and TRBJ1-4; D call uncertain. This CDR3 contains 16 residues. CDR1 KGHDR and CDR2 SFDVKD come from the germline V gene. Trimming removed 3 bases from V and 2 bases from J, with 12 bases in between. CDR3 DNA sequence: TGTGCCACCAGTGATCCGCGGCGAGGCACTAATGAAAAACTGTTTTTT. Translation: CATSDPRRGTNEKLFF.

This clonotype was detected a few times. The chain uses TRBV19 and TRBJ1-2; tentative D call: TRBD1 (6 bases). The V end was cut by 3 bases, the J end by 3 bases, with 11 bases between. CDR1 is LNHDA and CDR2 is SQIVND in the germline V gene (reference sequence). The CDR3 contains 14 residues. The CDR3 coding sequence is TGTGCCAGTAGTATTCAGGGGCTTGACTATGGCTACACCTTC. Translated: CASSIQGLDYGYTF.

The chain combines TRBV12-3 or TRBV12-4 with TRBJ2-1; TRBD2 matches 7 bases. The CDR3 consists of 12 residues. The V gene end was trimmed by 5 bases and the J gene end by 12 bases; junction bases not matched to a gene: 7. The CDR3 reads CASSQERDGQFF. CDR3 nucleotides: TGTGCCAGCAGTCAGGAGCGGGATGGGCAGTTCTTC.

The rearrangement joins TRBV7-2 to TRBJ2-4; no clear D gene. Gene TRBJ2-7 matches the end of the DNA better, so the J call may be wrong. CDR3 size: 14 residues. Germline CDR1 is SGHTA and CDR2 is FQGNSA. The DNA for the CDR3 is TGTGCCAGCAGCTTAGCGCCTTTGGGTCGCGAGCAGTACTTC. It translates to CASSLAPLGREQYF.

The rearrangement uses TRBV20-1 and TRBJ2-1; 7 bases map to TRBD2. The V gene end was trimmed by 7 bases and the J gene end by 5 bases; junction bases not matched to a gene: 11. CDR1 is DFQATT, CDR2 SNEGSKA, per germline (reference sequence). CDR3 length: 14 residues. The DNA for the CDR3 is TGCAGTGTTCCTAGCGGAGCGGGTAACAATGAGCAGTTCTTC. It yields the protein CSVPSGAGNNEQFF.

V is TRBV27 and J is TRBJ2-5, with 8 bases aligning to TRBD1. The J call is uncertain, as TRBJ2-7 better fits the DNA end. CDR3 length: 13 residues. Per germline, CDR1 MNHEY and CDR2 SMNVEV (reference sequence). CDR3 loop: CASSPGTGCEQYF. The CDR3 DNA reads TGTGCCAGCAGTCCCGGGACAGGCTGCGAGCAGTACTTC.

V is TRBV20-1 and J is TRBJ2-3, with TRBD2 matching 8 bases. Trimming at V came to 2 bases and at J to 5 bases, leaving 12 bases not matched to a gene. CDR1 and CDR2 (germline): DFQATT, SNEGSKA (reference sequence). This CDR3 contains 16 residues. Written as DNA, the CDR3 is TGCAGTGCTAGAAATGTGGCGGGGGGATTTATAGATACGCAGTATTTT. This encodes CSARNVAGGFIDTQYF.

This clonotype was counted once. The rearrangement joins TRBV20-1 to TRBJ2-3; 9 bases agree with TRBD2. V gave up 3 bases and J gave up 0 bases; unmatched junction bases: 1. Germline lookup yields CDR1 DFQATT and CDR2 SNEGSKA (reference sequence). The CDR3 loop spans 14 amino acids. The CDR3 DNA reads TGCAGTGCTAGTGCGGGAGGGAGCACAGATACGCAGTATTTT. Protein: CSASAGGSTDTQYF.

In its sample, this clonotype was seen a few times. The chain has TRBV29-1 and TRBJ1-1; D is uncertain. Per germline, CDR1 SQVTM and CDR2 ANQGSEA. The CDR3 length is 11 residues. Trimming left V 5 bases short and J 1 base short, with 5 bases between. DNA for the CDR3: TGCAGCGTTTCAGGGAACACTGAAGCTTTCTTT. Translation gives CSVSGNTEAFF.

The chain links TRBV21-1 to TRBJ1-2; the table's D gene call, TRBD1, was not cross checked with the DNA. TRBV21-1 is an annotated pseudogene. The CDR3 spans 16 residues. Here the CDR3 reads CASSKVSDRTTYGYTF. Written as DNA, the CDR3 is TGTGCCAGCAGCAAAGTCTCGGACAGGACTACTTATGGCTACACCTTC.

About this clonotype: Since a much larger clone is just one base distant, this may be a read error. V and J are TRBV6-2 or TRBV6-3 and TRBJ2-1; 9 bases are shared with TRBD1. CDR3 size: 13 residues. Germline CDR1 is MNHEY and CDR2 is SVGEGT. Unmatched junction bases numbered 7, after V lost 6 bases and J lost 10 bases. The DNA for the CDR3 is TGTGCCAGCAGGGGGACAGGGTCCTACGAGCAGTTCTTC. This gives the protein CASRGTGSYEQFF.

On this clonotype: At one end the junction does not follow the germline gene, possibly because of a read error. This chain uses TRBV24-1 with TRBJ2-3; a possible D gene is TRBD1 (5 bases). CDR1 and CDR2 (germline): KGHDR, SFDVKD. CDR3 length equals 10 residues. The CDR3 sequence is CATRTGTQYF. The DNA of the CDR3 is TGTGCCACCCGCACAGGTACGCAGTATTTT.

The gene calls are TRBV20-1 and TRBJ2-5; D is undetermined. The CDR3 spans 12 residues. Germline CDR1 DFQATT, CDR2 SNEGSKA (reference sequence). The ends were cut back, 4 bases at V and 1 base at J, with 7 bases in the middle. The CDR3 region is CSAKDFQETQYF. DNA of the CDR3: TGCAGTGCTAAAGACTTCCAAGAGACCCAGTACTTC.

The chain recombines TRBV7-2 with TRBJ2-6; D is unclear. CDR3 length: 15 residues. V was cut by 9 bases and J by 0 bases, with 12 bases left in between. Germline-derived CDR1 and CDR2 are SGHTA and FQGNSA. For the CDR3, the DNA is TGTGCCAGTAGCAAACAGAGCTCTGGGGCCAACGTCCTGACTTTC. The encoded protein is CASSKQSSGANVLTF.

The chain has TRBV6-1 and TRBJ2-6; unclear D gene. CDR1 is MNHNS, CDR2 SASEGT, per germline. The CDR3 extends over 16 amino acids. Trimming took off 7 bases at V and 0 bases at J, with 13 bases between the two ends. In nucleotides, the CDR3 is TGTGCCAGCAATCAAGGCAGAACCTCTGGGGCCAACGTCCTGACTTTC. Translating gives CASNQGRTSGANVLTF.

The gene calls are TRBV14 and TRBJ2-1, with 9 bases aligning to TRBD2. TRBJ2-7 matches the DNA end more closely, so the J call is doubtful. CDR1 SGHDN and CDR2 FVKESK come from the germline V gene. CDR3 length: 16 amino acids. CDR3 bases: TGTGCCAGCAGGAGGACAGCGGGAGGTACCTACAATGAGCAGTACTTC. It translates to CASRRTAGGTYNEQYF.

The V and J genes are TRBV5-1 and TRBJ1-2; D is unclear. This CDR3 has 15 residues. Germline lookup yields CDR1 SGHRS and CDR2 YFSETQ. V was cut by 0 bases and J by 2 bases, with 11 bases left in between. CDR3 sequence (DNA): TGCGCCAGCAGCTTGGACGGCAGACCCAACTATGGCTACACCTTC. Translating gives CASSLDGRPNYGYTF.